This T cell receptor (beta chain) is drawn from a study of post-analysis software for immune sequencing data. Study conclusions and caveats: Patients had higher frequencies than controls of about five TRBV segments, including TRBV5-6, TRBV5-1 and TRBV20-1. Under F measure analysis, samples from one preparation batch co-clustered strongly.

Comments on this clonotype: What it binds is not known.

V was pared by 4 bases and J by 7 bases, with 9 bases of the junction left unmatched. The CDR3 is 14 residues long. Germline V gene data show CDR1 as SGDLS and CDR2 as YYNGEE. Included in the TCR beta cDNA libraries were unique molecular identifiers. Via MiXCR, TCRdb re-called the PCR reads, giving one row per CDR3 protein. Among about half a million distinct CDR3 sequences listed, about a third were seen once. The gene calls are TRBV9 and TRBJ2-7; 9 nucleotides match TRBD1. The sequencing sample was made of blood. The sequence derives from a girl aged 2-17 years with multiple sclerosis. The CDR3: CASSRGQGNNEQYF. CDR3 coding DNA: TGTGCCAGCAGCCGGGGACAGGGTAACAATGAGCAGTACTTC.